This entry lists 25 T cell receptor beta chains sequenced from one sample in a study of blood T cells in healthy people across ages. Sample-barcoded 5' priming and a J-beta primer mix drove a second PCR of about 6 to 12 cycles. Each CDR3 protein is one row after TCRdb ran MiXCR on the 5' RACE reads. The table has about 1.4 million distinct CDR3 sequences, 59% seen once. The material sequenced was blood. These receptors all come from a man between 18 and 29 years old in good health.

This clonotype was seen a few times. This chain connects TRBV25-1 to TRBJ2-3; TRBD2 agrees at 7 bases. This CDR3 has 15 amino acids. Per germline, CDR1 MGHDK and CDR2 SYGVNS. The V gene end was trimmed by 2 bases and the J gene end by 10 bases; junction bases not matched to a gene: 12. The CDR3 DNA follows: TGTGCCAGCAGTGAACCCCGAGGGGAGGGGCGCCCGCAGTATTTT. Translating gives CASSEPRGEGRPQYF.

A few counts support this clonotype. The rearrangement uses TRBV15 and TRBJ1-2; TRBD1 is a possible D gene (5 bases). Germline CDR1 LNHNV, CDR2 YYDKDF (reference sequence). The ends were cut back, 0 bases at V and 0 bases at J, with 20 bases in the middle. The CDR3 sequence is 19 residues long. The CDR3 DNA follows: TGTGCCACCAGCAGAGACGCGGACTTACGGGGCCTCACTAACTATGGCTACACCTTC. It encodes CATSRDADLRGLTNYGYTF.

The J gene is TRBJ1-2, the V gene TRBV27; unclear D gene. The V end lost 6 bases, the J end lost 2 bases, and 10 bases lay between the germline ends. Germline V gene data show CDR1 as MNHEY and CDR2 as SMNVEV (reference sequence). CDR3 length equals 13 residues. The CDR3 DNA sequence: TGTGCCAGCAGCGACGGGAGAAACTATGGCTACACCTTC. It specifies CASSDGRNYGYTF.

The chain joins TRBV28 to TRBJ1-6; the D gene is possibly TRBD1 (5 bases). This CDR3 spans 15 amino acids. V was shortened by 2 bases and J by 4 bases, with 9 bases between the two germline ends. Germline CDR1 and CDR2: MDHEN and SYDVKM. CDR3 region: CASSLRGWYNSPLHF. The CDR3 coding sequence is TGTGCCAGCAGTTTAAGGGGCTGGTATAATTCACCCCTCCACTTT.

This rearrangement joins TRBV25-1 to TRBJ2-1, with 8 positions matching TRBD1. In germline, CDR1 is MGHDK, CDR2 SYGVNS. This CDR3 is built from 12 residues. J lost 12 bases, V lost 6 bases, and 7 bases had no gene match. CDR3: CASRTDRDWQFF. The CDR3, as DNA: TGTGCCAGCAGGACGGACAGGGATTGGCAGTTCTTC.

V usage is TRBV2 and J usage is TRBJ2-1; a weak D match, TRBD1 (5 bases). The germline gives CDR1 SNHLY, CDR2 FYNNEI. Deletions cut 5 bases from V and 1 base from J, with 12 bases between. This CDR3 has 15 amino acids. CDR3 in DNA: TGTGCCAGCAGTCCTGACAGTTATTCCTACAATGAGCAGTTCTTC. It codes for CASSPDSYSYNEQFF. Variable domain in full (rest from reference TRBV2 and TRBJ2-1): EPEVTQTPSHQVTQMGQEVILRCVPISNHLYFYWYRQILGQKVEFLVSFYNNEISEKSEIFDDQFSVERPDGSNFTLKIRSTKLEDSAMYFCASSPDSYSYNEQFFGPGTRLTVL.

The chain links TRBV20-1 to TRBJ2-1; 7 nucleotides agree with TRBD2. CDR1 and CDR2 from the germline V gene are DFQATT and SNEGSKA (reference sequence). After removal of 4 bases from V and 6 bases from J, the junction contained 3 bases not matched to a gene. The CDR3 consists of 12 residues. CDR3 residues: CSAIGRANEQFF. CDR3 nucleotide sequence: TGCAGTGCTATAGGGAGGGCCAATGAGCAGTTCTTC.

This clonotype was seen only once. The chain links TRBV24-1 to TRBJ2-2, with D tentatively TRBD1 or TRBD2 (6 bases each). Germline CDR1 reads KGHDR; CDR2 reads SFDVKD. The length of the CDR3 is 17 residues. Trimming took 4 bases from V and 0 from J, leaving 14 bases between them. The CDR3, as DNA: TGTGCCACCAGTGAACGTACAGGGAGGTCGAACACCGGGGAGCTGTTTTTT. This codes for CATSERTGRSNTGELFF.

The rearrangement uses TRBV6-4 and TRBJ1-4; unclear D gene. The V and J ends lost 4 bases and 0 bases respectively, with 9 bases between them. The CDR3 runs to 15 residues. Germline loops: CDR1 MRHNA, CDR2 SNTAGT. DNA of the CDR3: TGTGCCAGCAGTGTTAACGCTGCAACTAATGAAAAACTGTTTTTT. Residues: CASSVNAATNEKLFF.

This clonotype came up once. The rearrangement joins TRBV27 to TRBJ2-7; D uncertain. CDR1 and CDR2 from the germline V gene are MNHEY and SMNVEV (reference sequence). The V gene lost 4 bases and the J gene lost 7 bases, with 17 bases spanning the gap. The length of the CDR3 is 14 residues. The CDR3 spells CASSSPPEMWEQYF. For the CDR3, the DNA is TGTGCCAGCAGTTCACCCCCGGAGATGTGGGAGCAGTACTTC.

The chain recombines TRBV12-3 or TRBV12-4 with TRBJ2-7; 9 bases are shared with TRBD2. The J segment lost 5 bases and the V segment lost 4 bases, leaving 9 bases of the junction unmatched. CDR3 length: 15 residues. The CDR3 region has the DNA TGTGCCAGCAGTTCCCGGTCTAGCGGGATACACGAGCAGTACTTC. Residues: CASSSRSSGIHEQYF.

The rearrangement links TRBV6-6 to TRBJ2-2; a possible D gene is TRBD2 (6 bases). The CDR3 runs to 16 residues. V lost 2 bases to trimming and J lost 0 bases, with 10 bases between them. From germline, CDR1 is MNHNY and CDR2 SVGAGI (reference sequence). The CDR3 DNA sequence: TGTGCCAGCAGTTACGGGGGGAGGCCGAACACCGGGGAGCTGTTTTTT. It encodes CASSYGGRPNTGELFF.

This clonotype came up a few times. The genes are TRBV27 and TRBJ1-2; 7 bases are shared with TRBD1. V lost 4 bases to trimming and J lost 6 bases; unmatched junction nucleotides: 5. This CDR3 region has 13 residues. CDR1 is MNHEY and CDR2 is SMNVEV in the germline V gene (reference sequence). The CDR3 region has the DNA TGTGCCAGCAGTTCACAGGGGACGCATGGCTACACCTTC. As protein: CASSSQGTHGYTF.

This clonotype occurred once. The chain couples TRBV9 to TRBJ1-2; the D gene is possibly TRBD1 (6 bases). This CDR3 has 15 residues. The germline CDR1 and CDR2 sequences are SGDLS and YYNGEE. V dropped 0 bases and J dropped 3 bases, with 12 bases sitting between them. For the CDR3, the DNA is TGTGCCAGCAGCGTAGTGGACAGTGGGGACTATGGCTACACCTTC. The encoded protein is CASSVVDSGDYGYTF.

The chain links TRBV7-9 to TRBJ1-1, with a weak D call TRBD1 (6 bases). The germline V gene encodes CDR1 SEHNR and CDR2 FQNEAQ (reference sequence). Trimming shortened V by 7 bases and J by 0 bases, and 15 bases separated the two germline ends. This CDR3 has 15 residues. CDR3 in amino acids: CASTPSGDLNTEAFF. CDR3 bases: TGTGCCAGCACCCCCTCAGGGGATCTGAACACTGAAGCTTTCTTT.

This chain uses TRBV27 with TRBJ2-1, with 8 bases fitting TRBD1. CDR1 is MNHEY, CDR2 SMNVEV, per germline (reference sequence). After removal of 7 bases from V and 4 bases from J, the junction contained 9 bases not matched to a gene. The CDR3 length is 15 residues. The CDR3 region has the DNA TGTGCCAGCAAAGGAGGGACAGGAGGGTACAATGAGCAGTTCTTC. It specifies CASKGGTGGYNEQFF.

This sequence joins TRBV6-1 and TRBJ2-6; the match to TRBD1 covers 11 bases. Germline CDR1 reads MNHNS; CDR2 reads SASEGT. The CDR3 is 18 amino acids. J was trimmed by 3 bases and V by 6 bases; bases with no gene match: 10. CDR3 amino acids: CASSHTGTGGFGANVLTF. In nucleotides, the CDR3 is TGTGCCAGCAGCCACACCGGGACAGGGGGTTTTGGGGCCAACGTCCTGACTTTC.

Written as DNA, the CDR3 is TGTGCTAGTGGTTTGAGGTCCTACGAGCAGTACTTC. Protein product: CASGLRSYEQYF. The gene calls are TRBV12-5 and TRBJ2-7; D unclear. The germline V gene encodes CDR1 LGHNT and CDR2 FRNRAP. This CDR3 spans 12 amino acids. The ends were cut back, 2 bases at V and 1 base at J, with 3 bases in the middle.

The CDR3 bases are TGTGCCAGCAGTTCCGGGACAGGCGGCGGTATCCAAGAGACCCAGTACTTC. It is translated as CASSSGTGGGIQETQYF. The J gene is TRBJ2-5, the V gene TRBV12-3 or TRBV12-4, with 8 positions matching TRBD1. CDR3 length: 17 amino acids. The junction had 11 bases not matched to a gene; V was cut back by 4 bases and J by 1 base.

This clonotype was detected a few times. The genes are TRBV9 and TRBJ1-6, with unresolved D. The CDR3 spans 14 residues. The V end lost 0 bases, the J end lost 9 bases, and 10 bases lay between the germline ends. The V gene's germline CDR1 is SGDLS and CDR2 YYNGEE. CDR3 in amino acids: CASSVAEFGSPLHF. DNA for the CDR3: TGTGCCAGCAGCGTAGCTGAGTTCGGTTCACCCCTCCACTTT.

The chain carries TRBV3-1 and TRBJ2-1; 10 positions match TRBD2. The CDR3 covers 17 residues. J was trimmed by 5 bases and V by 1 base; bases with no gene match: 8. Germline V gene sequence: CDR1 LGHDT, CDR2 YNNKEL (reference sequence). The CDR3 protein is CASSQVSSGSTNNEQFF. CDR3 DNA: TGTGCCAGCAGCCAAGTGTCTAGCGGGAGTACTAACAATGAGCAGTTCTTC.

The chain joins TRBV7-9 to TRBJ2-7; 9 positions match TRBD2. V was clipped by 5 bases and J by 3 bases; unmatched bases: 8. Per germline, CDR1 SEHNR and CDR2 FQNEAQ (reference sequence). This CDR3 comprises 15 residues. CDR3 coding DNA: TGTGCCAGCAGCCCACGGACTAGCGCGTACTACGAGCAGTACTTC. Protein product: CASSPRTSAYYEQYF.

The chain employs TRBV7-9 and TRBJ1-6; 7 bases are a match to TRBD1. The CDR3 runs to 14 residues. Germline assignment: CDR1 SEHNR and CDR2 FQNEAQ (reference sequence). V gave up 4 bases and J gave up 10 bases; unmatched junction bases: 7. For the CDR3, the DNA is TGTGCCAGCAGCTCACAGGGGATCCACTCACCCCTCCACTTT. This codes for CASSSQGIHSPLHF. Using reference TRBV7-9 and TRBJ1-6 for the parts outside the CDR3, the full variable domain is DTGVSQNPRHKITKRGQNVTFRCDPISEHNRLYWYRQTLGQGPEFLTYFQNEAQLEKSRLLSDRFSAERPKGSFSTLEIQRTEQGDSAMYLCASSSQGIHSPLHFGNGTRLTVT.

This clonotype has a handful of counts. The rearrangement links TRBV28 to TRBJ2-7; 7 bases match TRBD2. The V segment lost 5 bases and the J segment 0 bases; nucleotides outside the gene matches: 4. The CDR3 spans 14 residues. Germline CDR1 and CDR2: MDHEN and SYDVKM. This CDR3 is CASSPTSDSYEQYF. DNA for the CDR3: TGTGCCAGCAGTCCCACTAGCGACTCCTACGAGCAGTACTTC.

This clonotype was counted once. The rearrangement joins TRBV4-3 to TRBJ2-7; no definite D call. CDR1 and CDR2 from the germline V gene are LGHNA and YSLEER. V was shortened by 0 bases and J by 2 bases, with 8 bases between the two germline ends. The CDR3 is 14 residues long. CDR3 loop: CASSQDSQAYEQYF. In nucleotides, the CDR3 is TGCGCCAGCAGCCAAGATTCCCAGGCCTACGAGCAGTACTTC.